The 20 T cell receptor beta chains listed next were all sequenced from one sample in a study of monozygotic twins with inflammatory bowel disease. No DNA is given; TCRdb re-called the 5' RACE reads and lists each CDR3 protein once. This sample's table has more than 350,000 distinct CDR3 sequences. The sequenced material came from blood. These receptors were taken from a human donor with ulcerative colitis or Crohn's disease, or a healthy co-twin of an affected twin (not recorded which).

The chain joins TRBV10-3 to TRBJ1-2; there is no DNA to check the TCRdb D call of TRBD1. The CDR3 is 13 residues long. Germline V gene data show CDR1 as ENHRY and CDR2 as SYGVKD. The CDR3 region is CAITTEPLYGYTF.

The chain recombines TRBV12-3 or TRBV12-4 with TRBJ2-7. CDR3 length equals 15 residues. CDR3 sequence: CASSLSGGISYEQYF.

V is TRBV4-2 and J is TRBJ2-1. Germline-derived CDR1 and CDR2 are LGHNA and YNFKEQ. The length of the CDR3 is 15 residues. The CDR3: CASSPRIRFVAEQFF.

This rearrangement joins TRBV20-1 to TRBJ1-5; the TRBD1 assignment by TCRdb is unverifiable without DNA. CDR3 length: 16 residues. Germline CDR1 reads DFQATT; CDR2 reads SNEGSKA (reference sequence). CDR3 region: CSASDRLKSSNQPQHF.

V gene TRBV7-3 combines with J gene TRBJ2-4; TCRdb calls TRBD2, which cannot be checked without DNA. The CDR3 has 14 residues. CDR1 and CDR2 from the germline V gene are SGHTA and FQGTGA. CDR3 protein: CASSLNREGNIQYF.

J is TRBJ2-6 and V is TRBV3-1; TCRdb indicates TRBD1, and absent DNA this call remains unverified. Germline CDR1 and CDR2: LGHDT and YNNKEL (reference sequence). CDR3 size: 16 residues. CDR3 region: CASSQRAPKGANVLTF.

This sequence joins TRBV11-3 and TRBJ2-2; TCRdb outputs TRBD1, but without DNA this stays unchecked. The CDR3 has 15 amino acids. Germline assignment: CDR1 SGHNT and CDR2 YENEEA. The CDR3 is CASSPGQGYAGEPFF.

The chain is built from TRBV29-1 and TRBJ2-7; without DNA, the TCRdb call of TRBD1 cannot be checked. CDR3 length equals 14 residues. Germline V lookup: CDR1 SQVTM, CDR2 ANQGSEA. The CDR3 region is CSVGSDSISYEQYF.

The V and J genes are TRBV24-1 and TRBJ2-3; the TCRdb call, TRBD1, lacks DNA for checking. CDR1 is KGHDR and CDR2 is SFDVKD in the germline V gene. The CDR3 runs to 16 residues. Here the CDR3 reads CATSPRGTGGTDTQYF.

The chain combines TRBV7-2 with TRBJ2-5; the TRBD1 assignment by TCRdb is unverifiable without DNA. Germline loops: CDR1 SGHTA, CDR2 FQGNSA. The CDR3 has 13 residues. CDR3: CASSFSGEETQYF.

The chain recombines TRBV10-3 with TRBJ2-1; TCRdb's D call, TRBD1, is unchecked because there is no DNA. Germline lookup yields CDR1 ENHRY and CDR2 SYGVKD. The CDR3 totals 18 residues. CDR3 protein: CAIRSQGADPSSYNEQFF.

The chain couples TRBV7-8 to TRBJ2-5; there is no DNA to check the TCRdb D call of TRBD1. The CDR3 is made up of 15 amino acids. Germline V lookup: CDR1 SGHVS, CDR2 FQNEAQ. The CDR3 sequence: CASTGDRGLLETQYF.

The chain is built from TRBV27 and TRBJ1-5. Germline V lookup: CDR1 MNHEY, CDR2 SMNVEV (reference sequence). The CDR3 has 14 amino acids. CDR3 protein: CASIFVGNNQPQHF.

This rearrangement joins TRBV24-1 to TRBJ2-1. The CDR3 contains 14 residues. CDR1 KGHDR and CDR2 SFDVKD come from the germline V gene. CDR3 region: CATSDLQTGGEQFF.

The rearrangement joins TRBV6-1 to TRBJ1-5; TCRdb returns TRBD1, unconfirmable since there is no DNA. The CDR3 loop spans 15 amino acids. Looked up from germline, CDR1 is MNHNS and CDR2 is SASEGT. This CDR3 is CASSRGATLNQPQHF.

This chain uses TRBV4-1 with TRBJ2-3; TCRdb names TRBD1, which stays unverified in the absence of DNA. CDR1 MGHRA and CDR2 YSYEKL come from the germline V gene. This CDR3 comprises 15 residues. This CDR3 is CASSQVAGTTDTQYF.

The gene calls are TRBV2 and TRBJ2-7. The CDR3 sequence is 13 residues long. Germline lookup yields CDR1 SNHLY and CDR2 FYNNEI. CDR3 sequence: CASSEDKTYEQYF.

This chain joins TRBV27 and TRBJ2-3; TCRdb's D gene call, TRBD1, goes unchecked for lack of DNA. CDR3 length equals 16 residues. Germline V gene lookup returns CDR1 MNHEY and CDR2 SMNVEV (reference sequence). CDR3: CASSLPPGDSIDTQYF.

The V and J genes are TRBV7-9 and TRBJ1-6; the D call from TCRdb, TRBD1, cannot be confirmed without DNA. This CDR3 comprises 15 residues. The V gene's germline CDR1 is SEHNR and CDR2 FQNEAQ (reference sequence). CDR3 in amino acids: CASSLQQGVYSPLHF.

The chain has TRBV21-1 and TRBJ2-7. TRBV21-1 is described as a pseudogene. This CDR3 has 12 amino acids. The CDR3 loop reads CAAWTDAYEQYF.